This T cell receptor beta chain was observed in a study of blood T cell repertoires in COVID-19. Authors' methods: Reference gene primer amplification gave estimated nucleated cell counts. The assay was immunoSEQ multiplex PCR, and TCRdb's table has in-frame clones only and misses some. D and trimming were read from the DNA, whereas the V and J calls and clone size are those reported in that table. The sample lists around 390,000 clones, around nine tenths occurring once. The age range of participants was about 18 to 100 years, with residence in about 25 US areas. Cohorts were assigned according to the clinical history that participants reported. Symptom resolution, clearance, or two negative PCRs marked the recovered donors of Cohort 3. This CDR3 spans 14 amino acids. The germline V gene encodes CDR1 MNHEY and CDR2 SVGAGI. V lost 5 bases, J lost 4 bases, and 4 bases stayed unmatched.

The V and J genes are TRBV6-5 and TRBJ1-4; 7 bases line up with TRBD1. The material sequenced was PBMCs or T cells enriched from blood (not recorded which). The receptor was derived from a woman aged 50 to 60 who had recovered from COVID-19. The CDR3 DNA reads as TGTGCCAGCAGTCACAGGGGACTTAATGAAAAACTGTTTTTT. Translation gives CASSHRGLNEKLFF.